Below, 22 T cell receptor beta chains from the same sample are listed, as sequenced in a study of identical twins. A single record per CDR3 protein comes from TCRdb applying MiXCR to the 5' RACE reads. The sample carries hundreds of thousands of distinct CDR3 sequences, about 22% recorded once. The sample was also reused in another study, on yellow fever vaccine responses in identical twins.

Sequencing used CD4+ T cells sorted from blood. The source of these receptors is a woman aged 18-30 years in good health.

The CDR3 sequence is CASSYSRLLSNEQFF. The DNA of the CDR3 is TGTGCCAGCAGTTACTCCCGACTTCTTTCCAATGAGCAGTTCTTC. The chain recombines TRBV6-5 with TRBJ2-1; D remains ambiguous. Trimming pared 0 bases from V and 6 bases from J, leaving 12 bases between. The CDR3 totals 15 residues. The germline CDR1 and CDR2 sequences are MNHEY and SVGAGI.

This clonotype has only a few counts. V gene TRBV11-2 combines with J gene TRBJ2-1, with 13 bases lining up with TRBD2. The junction had 5 bases not matched to a gene; V was cut back by 2 bases and J by 7 bases. Germline CDR1 is SGHAT and CDR2 is FQNNGV. CDR3 length: 16 amino acids. The DNA for the CDR3 is TGTGCCAGCAGCTTATTAGCGGGACTAGCGGGGAATGAGCAGTTCTTC. As protein: CASSLLAGLAGNEQFF.

This chain links TRBV5-1 with TRBJ1-2; 11 bases map to TRBD1. Germline trimming cut 4 bases from V and 7 bases from J; bases unmatched to any gene: 12. CDR1 is SGHRS, CDR2 YFSETQ, per germline. This CDR3 comprises 16 residues. Here the CDR3 reads CASSPGQGVGGLGYTF. CDR3 bases: TGCGCCAGCAGCCCGGGACAGGGGGTAGGTGGACTTGGCTACACCTTC.

This clonotype was seen a few times. V gene TRBV7-9 combines with J gene TRBJ2-1, with 12 bases lining up with TRBD2. The CDR3 contains 15 residues. Germline V CDR1 and CDR2: SEHNR, FQNEAQ (reference sequence). V dropped 6 bases and J dropped 7; count of bases not matched to a gene: 7. The CDR3 coding sequence is TGTGCCAGCAGACTGACTAGCGGGGGCCTTAATGAGCAGTTCTTC. It encodes CASRLTSGGLNEQFF. The entire variable domain, with the rest obtained from reference TRBV7-9 and TRBJ2-1, is as follows: DTGVSQNPRHKITKRGQNVTFRCDPISEHNRLYWYRQTLGQGPEFLTYFQNEAQLEKSRLLSDRFSAERPKGSFSTLEIQRTEQGDSAMYLCASRLTSGGLNEQFFGPGTRLTVL.

This chain uses TRBV11-1 with TRBJ2-1, with 13 bases matching TRBD2. V dropped 5 bases and J dropped 7; count of bases not matched to a gene: 14. This CDR3 contains 18 residues. The germline V gene encodes CDR1 SGHAT and CDR2 FQDESV (reference sequence). CDR3 DNA: TGTGCCAGCAGCCCCCGACTCCTTACTAGCGGGAGGGTTAATGAGCAGTTCTTC. This translates into CASSPRLLTSGRVNEQFF.

A note on this clonotype: A much larger clonotype is one base distant, so this may be a read error. V and J are TRBV5-1 and TRBJ1-1; D remains unclear. Germline V gives CDR1 SGHRS, CDR2 YFSETQ. This CDR3 comprises 13 residues. Trimming cost V 0 bases and J 4 bases, with 7 bases left between them. CDR3 in amino acids: CASSLGLTTEAFF. CDR3 in DNA: TGCGCCAGCAGCTTGGGGCTGACCACTGAAGCTTTCTTT.

In this sample, this clonotype turned up many times. The chain is built from TRBV12-3 or TRBV12-4 and TRBJ2-6; D uncertain. This CDR3 is built from 15 residues. V dropped 1 base and J dropped 3 bases, with 7 bases sitting between them. This CDR3 reads CASSLGGGGANVLTF. The CDR3 bases are TGTGCCAGCAGTTTAGGGGGTGGTGGGGCCAACGTCCTGACTTTC.

This clonotype was seen a single time. The V and J genes are TRBV20-1 and TRBJ2-4; perhaps TRBD2 as D (5 bases). Germline lookup yields CDR1 DFQATT and CDR2 SNEGSKA (reference sequence). The CDR3 loop spans 15 amino acids. The CDR3 coding sequence is TGCAGGGCCCAGGCCCCGGGCTTGGGAGTTAACATTCAGTACTTC. Encoded protein: CRAQAPGLGVNIQYF.

This clonotype was seen only a few times. The chain joins TRBV29-1 to TRBJ2-2; D unclear. The CDR3 totals 14 residues. Trimming shortened V by 4 bases and J by 0 bases, and 9 bases separated the two germline ends. Germline V gene sequence: CDR1 SQVTM, CDR2 ANQGSEA. The CDR3, as DNA: TGCAGCGTTGGGGGTAGGGCGAACACCGGGGAGCTGTTTTTT. Its protein product is CSVGGRANTGELFF.

This chain uses TRBV19 with TRBJ2-7; 8 bases are a match to TRBD2. The CDR3 totals 16 residues. J was trimmed by 2 bases and V by 5 bases; bases with no gene match: 11. Germline CDR1 LNHDA, CDR2 SQIVND (reference sequence). CDR3 sequence (DNA): TGTGCCAGTAGTTCGCATAGCGGGAAACGTCCCTACGAGCAGTACTTC. This sequence encodes CASSSHSGKRPYEQYF.

The chain carries TRBV5-1 and TRBJ2-7; 12 bases fit TRBD1. J was trimmed by 7 bases and V by 4 bases; bases with no gene match: 12. Germline V gene lookup returns CDR1 SGHRS and CDR2 YFSETQ. The CDR3 consists of 16 residues. The CDR3 nucleotides read TGCGCCAGCAGCCGGGGACAGGGGGCCGGGGTTGAGGAGCAGTACGTC. The encoded protein is CASSRGQGAGVEEQYV.

The chain combines TRBV7-8 with TRBJ2-5; 10 bases map to TRBD2. The CDR3 has 16 amino acids. V shed 3 bases and J 0 bases; nucleotides not matched to a gene: 4. Germline V gene lookup returns CDR1 SGHVS and CDR2 FQNEAQ. Here the CDR3 DNA reads TGTGCCAGCAGCTTGCGACTAGCGGGCTACCAAGAGACCCAGTACTTC. It encodes CASSLRLAGYQETQYF.

The sample holds a few counts of this clonotype. This chain uses TRBV7-8 with TRBJ2-7; 7 nucleotides agree with TRBD2. J was trimmed by 6 bases and V by 1 base; bases with no gene match: 6. From germline, CDR1 is SGHVS and CDR2 FQNEAQ. The CDR3 runs 14 residues. CDR3 sequence (DNA): TGTGCCAGCAGCTTAGGGTTGGGGGGGACCGAGCAGTACTTC. The encoded protein is CASSLGLGGTEQYF. The variable domain in full, with the rest retrieved from reference TRBV7-8 and TRBJ2-7, is GAGVSQSPRYKVAKRGQDVALRCDPISGHVSLFWYQQALGQGPEFLTYFQNEAQLDKSGLPSDRFFAERPEGSVSTLKIQRTQQEDSAVYLCASSLGLGGTEQYFGPGTRLTVT.

This chain links TRBV2 with TRBJ2-7; TRBD2 matches 15 bases. The CDR3 length is 19 residues. Germline-derived CDR1 and CDR2 are SNHLY and FYNNEI. This chain's CDR3 is CTCSFAGTSGRTSSYEQYF. In DNA form, the CDR3 reads TGTACCTGCAGTTTCGCCGGGACTAGCGGGAGGACGAGCTCCTACGAGCAGTACTTC. Looking up the rest from reference TRBV2 and TRBJ2-7 gives the full variable domain: EPEVTQTPSHQVTQMGQEVILRCVPISNHLYFYWYRQILGQKVEFLVSFYNNEISEKSEIFDDQFSVERPDGSNFTLKIRSTKLEDSAMYFCTCSFAGTSGRTSSYEQYFGPGTRLTVT.

In DNA form, the CDR3 reads TGCGCCAGCAGCCGAACCCCTACCGGGATTACCGGGGAGCTGTTTTTT. It translates to CASSRTPTGITGELFF. The chain has TRBV5-1 and TRBJ2-2; maybe TRBD2 (5 bases). The CDR3 consists of 16 residues. CDR1 is SGHRS, CDR2 YFSETQ, per germline. Trimming left V 4 bases short and J 5 bases short, with 18 bases between.

The CDR3 DNA reads TGTGCCAGCAGTTACTGGACTAGCGGGGGCACAGATACGCAGTATTTT. Translated: CASSYWTSGGTDTQYF. The chain joins TRBV6-5 to TRBJ2-3; 12 nucleotides agree with TRBD2. CDR3 size: 16 residues. Trimming removed 1 base from V and 1 base from J; junction bases left unmatched: 0. CDR1 and CDR2 from the germline V gene are MNHEY and SVGAGI.

The chain combines TRBV4-1 with TRBJ2-1; D is tentatively TRBD1 or TRBD2 (5 bases each). V was cut by 3 bases and J by 2 bases, with 14 bases left in between. CDR1 and CDR2 from the germline V gene are MGHRA and YSYEKL. The CDR3 loop spans 16 amino acids. DNA of the CDR3: TGCGCCAGCAGCCAGCCCCGGGACCTAACCTACAATGAGCAGTTCTTC. Its protein is CASSQPRDLTYNEQFF.

The chain carries TRBV10-3 and TRBJ1-2, with no clear D. Trimming shortened V by 0 bases and J by 0 bases, and 8 bases separated the two germline ends. The CDR3 extends over 15 amino acids. Germline loops: CDR1 ENHRY, CDR2 SYGVKD. The CDR3 sequence is CAISESWTPNYGYTF. The CDR3 DNA sequence: TGTGCCATCAGTGAGTCGTGGACCCCTAACTATGGCTACACCTTC.

The V gene is TRBV11-2, the J gene TRBJ2-3; TRBD2 matches 15 bases. The CDR3 is made up of 18 amino acids. Unmatched junction bases numbered 7, after V lost 1 base and J lost 5 bases. Germline-derived CDR1 and CDR2 are SGHAT and FQNNGV. The CDR3 coding sequence is TGTGCCAGCAGCTTAGGCCGGACTAGCGGGAGGGCCGGAGATACGCAGTATTTT. It is translated as CASSLGRTSGRAGDTQYF. Complete variable domain (other parts from reference TRBV11-2 and TRBJ2-3): EAGVAQSPRYKIIEKRQSVAFWCNPISGHATLYWYQQILGQGPKLLIQFQNNGVVDDSQLPKDRFSAERLKGVDSTLKIQPAKLEDSAVYLCASSLGRTSGRAGDTQYFGPGTRLTVL.

The V call is TRBV11-2, the J call TRBJ2-3; 9 bases are a match to TRBD2. Looked up from germline, CDR1 is SGHAT and CDR2 is FQNNGV. The CDR3 is 17 residues long. The V segment lost 1 base and the J segment 3 bases; nucleotides outside the gene matches: 8. CDR3 coding DNA: TGTGCCAGCAGCTTAGGTCTATTAGCGGGGGATACAGATACGCAGTATTTT. This codes for CASSLGLLAGDTDTQYF.

Only a few counts were recorded for this clonotype. J is TRBJ2-7 and V is TRBV7-2, with 9 bases identical to TRBD2. The CDR3 is made up of 15 amino acids. J lost 4 bases, V lost 4 bases, and 8 bases had no gene match. The germline CDR1 and CDR2 sequences are SGHTA and FQGNSA. This CDR3 is CASSSLAGGPYEQYF. The DNA of the CDR3 is TGTGCCAGCAGCTCCCTTGCGGGAGGGCCGTACGAGCAGTACTTC.

The rearrangement uses TRBV2 and TRBJ2-1; D uncertain. V lost 3 bases to trimming and J lost 14 bases, with 11 bases between them. Germline V gene data show CDR1 as SNHLY and CDR2 as FYNNEI. The CDR3 contains 11 residues. The CDR3 region has the DNA TGTGCCAGCAGTGAGGAGATTCGGGAGTTCTTC. Its translation: CASSEEIREFF.